A selection of T cell receptor beta chains follows, all from one sample in a study of OX40 agonist ivuxolimab in advanced cancers. Some clones are missing from TCRdb's copy, which holds only in-frame ones; the method was immunoSEQ multiplex PCR. The repertoire holds around 66,000 clones, with around 86% as singletons. Sequencing used CD4+ or CD8+ T cells sorted from blood, obtained in a trial of the OX40 agonist ivuxolimab. The origin of the receptors is an adult with an advanced solid tumor such as melanoma, head and neck, liver or kidney cancer. Each CDR3 is given with its conserved first and last residue. D genes are given only for firm matches. Size tells how often a clone was seen (once, few, many) or the class of an expanded clone, and some rows leave it out.

-	TRBD1	TRBV14	TRBJ2-7	12	CASSPGQGAEYF	TGTGCCAGCAGCCCGGGACAGGGGGCCGAGTACTTC
-	TRBD2	TRBV29-1	TRBJ2-3	16	CSAAPHGSGRTDTQYF	TGCAGCGCCGCACCTCATGGTAGCGGGAGGACAGATACGCAGTATTTT
-	-	TRBV5-1	TRBJ1-3	13	CASSLGAGNTIYF	TGCGCCAGCAGCCTAGGTGCTGGAAACACCATATATTTT
once	-	TRBV15	TRBJ2-1	13	CATSWTIYNEQFF	TGTGCCACCAGCTGGACTATCTACAATGAGCAGTTCTTC
-	TRBD1	TRBV10-2	TRBJ1-2	13	CASSRTGINGYTF	TGCGCCAGCAGTAGGACAGGGATAAATGGCTACACCTTC
-	-	TRBV27	TRBJ1-5	14	CASSSPGNNQPQHF	TGTGCCAGCAGTTCCCCAGGGAACAATCAGCCCCAGCATTTT
-	-	TRBV27	TRBJ1-6	16	CASSPRGAPGNSPLHF	TGTGCCAGCAGTCCCAGAGGGGCCCCTGGGAATTCACCCCTCCACTTT
once	TRBD2	TRBV2	TRBJ2-4	16	CASSPGTSGVKNIQYF	TGTGCCAGCAGCCCCGGGACTAGCGGGGTCAAAAACATTCAGTACTTC
-	-	TRBV2	TRBJ1-2	13	CASTLGRDYGYTF	TGTGCCAGCACCTTGGGCAGGGACTATGGCTACACCTTC
-	TRBD2	TRBV5-8	TRBJ2-1	16	CAAGGRGVSSYNEQFF	TGTGCCGCCGGGGGGCGGGGGGTAAGCTCCTACAATGAGCAGTTCTTC
-	-	TRBV19	TRBJ1-2	14	CASSSAGAAYGYTF	TGTGCCAGTAGCTCGGCGGGAGCTGCGTATGGCTACACCTTC
-	-	TRBV28	TRBJ2-2	14	CASSPRVSTGELFF	TGTGCCAGCAGTCCCCGTGTGTCCACCGGGGAGCTGTTTTTT
-	TRBD1	TRBV6-5	TRBJ2-1	15	CASSPGTGVTSEQFF	TGTGCCAGCAGCCCCGGGACAGGGGTTACGAGTGAGCAGTTCTTC
once	TRBD2	TRBV9	TRBJ2-4	13	CASSRTSGNIQYF	TGTGCCAGCAGCAGGACTAGCGGCAACATTCAGTACTTC
-	-	TRBV7-2	TRBJ2-1	16	CASSFGGGRPENEQFF	TGTGCCAGCAGCTTTGGGGGAGGCAGGCCGGAGAATGAGCAGTTCTTC
once	-	TRBV23-1	TRBJ2-7	11	CASSCQEGPYF	TGCGCCAGCAGTTGTCAGGAGGGCCCGTACTTC
-	-	TRBV5-1	TRBJ1-4	15	CASSLGSLQDEKLFF	TGCGCCAGCAGCTTGGGAAGCCTACAGGATGAAAAACTGTTTTTT
-	TRBD1	TRBV27	TRBJ2-4	14	CASSWTGAGDIQYF	TGTGCCAGCAGTTGGACAGGGGCGGGGGACATTCAGTACTTC
-	-	TRBV11-1	TRBJ2-2	15	CASSLVWGNTGELFF	TGTGCCAGCAGCTTAGTGTGGGGGAACACCGGGGAGCTGTTTTTT
-	-	TRBV6-5	TRBJ2-5	14	CASSLGGPGETQYF	TGTGCCAGCAGTTTGGGGGGGCCTGGGGAGACCCAGTACTTC
-	TRBD2	TRBV28	TRBJ2-5	15	CASSQYSGTIETQYF	TGTGCCAGCAGTCAATATAGCGGGACTATAGAGACCCAGTACTTC
-	TRBD1	TRBV2	TRBJ1-4	15	CASSGSGRGPEKLFF	TGTGCCAGCAGTGGGTCTGGCAGGGGGCCTGAAAAACTGTTTTTT